This T cell receptor (beta chain) emerged from a study of early T cells in non-severe SARS-CoV-2 infection. Study information: Unpaired chains resulted from sequencing bulk RNA of unsorted whole blood.

This clonotype was counted ten times or more. Using its own MiXCR run on the 5' RACE reads, TCRdb lists one record per CDR3 protein. The table shows some 55,000 distinct CDR3 sequences, with around 13% occurring only once. Sample: whole blood. This sequence originates from an adult who was a healthcare worker with PCR-confirmed SARS-CoV-2 infection or an uninfected control (not recorded which).

The CDR3 protein is CASSLRPGSLSTDTQYF. For the CDR3, the DNA is TGTGCCAGCAGTTTAAGGCCCGGGAGCCTCAGCACAGATACGCAGTATTTT. This chain uses TRBV27 with TRBJ2-3, with D tentatively TRBD2 (6 bases). Trimming took off 2 bases at V and 0 bases at J, with 15 bases between the two ends. This CDR3 is built from 17 residues. Germline-derived CDR1 and CDR2 are MNHEY and SMNVEV (reference sequence).